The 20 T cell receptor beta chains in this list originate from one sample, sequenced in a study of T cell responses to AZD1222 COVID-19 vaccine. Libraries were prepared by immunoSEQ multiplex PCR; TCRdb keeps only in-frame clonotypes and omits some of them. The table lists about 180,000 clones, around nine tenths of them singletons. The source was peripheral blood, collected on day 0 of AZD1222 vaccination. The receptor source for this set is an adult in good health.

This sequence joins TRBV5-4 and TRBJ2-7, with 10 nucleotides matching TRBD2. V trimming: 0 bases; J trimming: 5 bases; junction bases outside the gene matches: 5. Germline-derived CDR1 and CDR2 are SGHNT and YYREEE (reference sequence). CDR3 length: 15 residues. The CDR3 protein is CASSLAGTSVDEQYF. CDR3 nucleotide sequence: TGTGCCAGCAGCTTGGCCGGGACTAGCGTCGACGAGCAGTACTTC.

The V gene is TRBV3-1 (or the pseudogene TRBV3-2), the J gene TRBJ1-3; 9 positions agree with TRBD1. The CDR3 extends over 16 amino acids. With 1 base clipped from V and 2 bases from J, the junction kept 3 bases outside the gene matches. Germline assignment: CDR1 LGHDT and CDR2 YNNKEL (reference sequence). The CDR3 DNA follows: TGTGCCAGCAGCCAAGGGTGGGACAGGGCTGGAAACACCATATATTTT. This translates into CASSQGWDRAGNTIYF.

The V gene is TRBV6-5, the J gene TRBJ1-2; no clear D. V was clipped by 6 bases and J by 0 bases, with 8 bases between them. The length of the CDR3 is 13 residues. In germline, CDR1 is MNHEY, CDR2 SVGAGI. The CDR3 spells CASRSDPNYGYTF. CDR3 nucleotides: TGTGCCAGCAGGTCCGACCCTAACTATGGCTACACCTTC.

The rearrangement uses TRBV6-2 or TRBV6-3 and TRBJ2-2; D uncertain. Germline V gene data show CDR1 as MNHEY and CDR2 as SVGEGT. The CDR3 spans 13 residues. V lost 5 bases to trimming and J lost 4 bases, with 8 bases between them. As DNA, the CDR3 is TGTGCCAGCAGTCCCCAGCGCACCGGGGAGCTGTTTTTT. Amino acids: CASSPQRTGELFF.

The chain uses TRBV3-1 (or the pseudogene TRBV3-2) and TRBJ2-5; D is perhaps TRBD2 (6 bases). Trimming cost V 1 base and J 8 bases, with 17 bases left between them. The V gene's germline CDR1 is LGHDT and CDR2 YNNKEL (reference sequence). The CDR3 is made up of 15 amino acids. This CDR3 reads CASSQVGGRGVTQYF. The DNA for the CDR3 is TGTGCCAGCAGCCAAGTGGGGGGACGGGGCGTTACCCAGTACTTC.

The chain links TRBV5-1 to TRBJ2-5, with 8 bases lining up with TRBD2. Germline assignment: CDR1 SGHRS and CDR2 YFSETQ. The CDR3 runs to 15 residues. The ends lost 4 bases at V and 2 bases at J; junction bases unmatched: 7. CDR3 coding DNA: TGCGCCAGCAGCCCAAGCGGGGGCGAGCAAGAGACCCAGTACTTC. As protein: CASSPSGGEQETQYF.

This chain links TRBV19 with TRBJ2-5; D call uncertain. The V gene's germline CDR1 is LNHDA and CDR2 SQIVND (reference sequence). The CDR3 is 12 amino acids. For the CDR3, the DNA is TGTGCGTCGGCCTCGTACCAAGAGACCCAGTACTTC. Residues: CASASYQETQYF.

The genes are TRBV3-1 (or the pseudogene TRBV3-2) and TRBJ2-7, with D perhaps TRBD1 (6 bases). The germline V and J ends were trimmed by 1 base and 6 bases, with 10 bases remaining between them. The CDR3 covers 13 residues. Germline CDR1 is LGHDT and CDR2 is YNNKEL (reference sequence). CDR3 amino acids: CASSQAGAGEQYF. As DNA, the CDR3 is TGTGCCAGCAGCCAAGCAGGGGCCGGCGAGCAGTACTTC.

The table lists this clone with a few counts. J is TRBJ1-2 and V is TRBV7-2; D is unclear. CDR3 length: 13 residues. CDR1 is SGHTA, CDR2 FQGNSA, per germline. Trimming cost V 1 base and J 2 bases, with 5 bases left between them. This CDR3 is CASSLVQNYGYTF. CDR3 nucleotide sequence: TGTGCCAGCAGCTTAGTCCAAAACTATGGCTACACCTTC.

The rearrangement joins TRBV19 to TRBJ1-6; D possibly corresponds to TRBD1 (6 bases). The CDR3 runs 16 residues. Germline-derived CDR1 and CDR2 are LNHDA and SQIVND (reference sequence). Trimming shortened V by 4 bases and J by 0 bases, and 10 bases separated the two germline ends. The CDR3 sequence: CASSTQGPSYNSPLHF. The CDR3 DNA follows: TGTGCCAGTAGTACTCAGGGGCCCTCCTATAATTCACCCCTCCACTTT. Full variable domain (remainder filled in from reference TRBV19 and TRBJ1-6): DGGITQSPKYLFRKEGQNVTLSCEQNLNHDAMYWYRQDPGQGLRLIYYSQIVNDFQKGDIAEGYSVSREKKESFPLTVTSAQKNPTAFYLCASSTQGPSYNSPLHFGNGTRLTVT.

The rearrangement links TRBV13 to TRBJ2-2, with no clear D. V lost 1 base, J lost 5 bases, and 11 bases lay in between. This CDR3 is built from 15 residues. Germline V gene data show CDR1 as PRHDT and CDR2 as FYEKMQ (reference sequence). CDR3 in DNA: TGTGCCAGCAGCTTAGCACACCTGGGGACCGGGGAGCTGTTTTTT. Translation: CASSLAHLGTGELFF.

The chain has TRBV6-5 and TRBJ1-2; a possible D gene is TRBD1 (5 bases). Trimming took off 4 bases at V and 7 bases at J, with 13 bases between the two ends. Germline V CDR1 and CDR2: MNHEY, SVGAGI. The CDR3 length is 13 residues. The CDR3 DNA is TGTGCCAGCAGTTGGGAGGGGATCGGTGGCTACACCTTC. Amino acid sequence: CASSWEGIGGYTF.

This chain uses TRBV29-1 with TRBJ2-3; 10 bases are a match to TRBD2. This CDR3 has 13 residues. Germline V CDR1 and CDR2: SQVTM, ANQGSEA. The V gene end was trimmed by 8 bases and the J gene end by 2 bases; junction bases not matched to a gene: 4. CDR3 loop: CSKAGGSTDTQYF. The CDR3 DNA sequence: TGCAGCAAAGCGGGGGGGTCCACAGATACGCAGTATTTT.

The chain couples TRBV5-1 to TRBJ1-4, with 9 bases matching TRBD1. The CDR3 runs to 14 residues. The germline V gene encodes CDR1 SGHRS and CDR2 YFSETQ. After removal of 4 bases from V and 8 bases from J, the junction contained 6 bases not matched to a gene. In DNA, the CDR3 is TGCGCCAGCAGCCCCGGGACAGGGCAAGAAAAACTGTTTTTT. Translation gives CASSPGTGQEKLFF. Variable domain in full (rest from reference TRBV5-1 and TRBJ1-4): KAGVTQTPRYLIKTRGQQVTLSCSPISGHRSVSWYQQTPGQGLQFLFEYFSETQRNKGNFPGRFSGRQFSNSRSEMNVSTLELGDSALYLCASSPGTGQEKLFFGSGTQLSVL.

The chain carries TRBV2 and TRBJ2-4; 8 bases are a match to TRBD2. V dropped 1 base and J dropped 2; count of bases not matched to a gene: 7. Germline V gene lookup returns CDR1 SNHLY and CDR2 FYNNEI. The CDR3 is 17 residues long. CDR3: CASSEGVAGGPKNIQYF. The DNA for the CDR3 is TGTGCCAGCAGTGAAGGAGTGGCGGGGGGACCCAAAAACATTCAGTACTTC.

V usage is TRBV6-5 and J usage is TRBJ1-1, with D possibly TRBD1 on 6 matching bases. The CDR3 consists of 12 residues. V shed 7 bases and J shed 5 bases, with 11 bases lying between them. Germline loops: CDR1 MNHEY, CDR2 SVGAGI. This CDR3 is CASNRQATEAFF. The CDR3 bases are TGTGCCAGCAATAGACAGGCAACTGAAGCTTTCTTT.

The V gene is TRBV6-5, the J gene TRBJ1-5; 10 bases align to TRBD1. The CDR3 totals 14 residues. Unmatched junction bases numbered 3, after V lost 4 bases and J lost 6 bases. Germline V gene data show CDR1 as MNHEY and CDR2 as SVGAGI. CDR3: CASSWTGGGQPQHF. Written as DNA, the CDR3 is TGTGCCAGCAGTTGGACAGGGGGTGGTCAGCCCCAGCATTTT.

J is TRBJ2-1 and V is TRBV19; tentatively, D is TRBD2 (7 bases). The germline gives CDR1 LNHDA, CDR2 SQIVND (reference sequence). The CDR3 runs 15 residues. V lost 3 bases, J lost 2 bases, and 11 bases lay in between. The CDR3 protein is CASSIRGAPYNEQFF. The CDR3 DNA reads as TGTGCCAGTAGTATCCGGGGGGCCCCCTACAATGAGCAGTTCTTC.

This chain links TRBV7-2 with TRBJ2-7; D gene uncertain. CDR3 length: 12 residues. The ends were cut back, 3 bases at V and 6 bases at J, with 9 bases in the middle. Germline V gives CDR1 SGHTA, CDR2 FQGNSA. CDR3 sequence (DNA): TGTGCCAGCAGCTTTACCCCGCTCGAGCAGTACTTC. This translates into CASSFTPLEQYF.

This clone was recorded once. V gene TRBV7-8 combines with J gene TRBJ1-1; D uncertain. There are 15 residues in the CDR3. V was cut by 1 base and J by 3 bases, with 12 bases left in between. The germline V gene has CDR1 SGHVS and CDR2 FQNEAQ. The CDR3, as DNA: TGTGCCAGCAGCTTAGTATCAGGAATGGACACTGAAGCTTTCTTT. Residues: CASSLVSGMDTEAFF.